This T cell receptor (beta chain) is from a study of chemoradiotherapy in HPV16-positive cancers. The study's findings and limits: The functional HPV-specific definition rests on just a couple of HPV16-positive patients. In HPV16-positive patients, HPV-responsive T-cell expansion tracked better recurrence-free survival. Non-HPV-specific T cells did not expand in tumors during treatment, whereas candidate HPV-specific clones and E7-related motifs did.

This clone occurred once. Its specificity is unknown. Clones were read by immunoSEQ multiplex PCR, and TCRdb kept only the in-frame ones, dropping some. Among about 5,400 clones listed, over 75% were seen once. The CDR3 has 16 amino acids. Trimming removed 8 bases at V and 0 bases at J, with 19 bases between. CDR1 is ENHRY, CDR2 SYGVKD, per germline. Sample: blood, taken from a patient who underwent chemoradiotherapy. The TCR comes from a human donor with HPV-associated anogenital cancer. V is TRBV10-3 and J is TRBJ1-2; D uncertain. In DNA, the CDR3 is TGTGCCATCGGGAGACCTCGAGGGTCAGCTAACTATGGCTACACCTTC. This sequence encodes CAIGRPRGSANYGYTF.